Shown below are 32 T cell receptor beta chains from a single sample sequenced in a study of cytomegalovirus exposure and HLA in healthy donors. The PCR employed 60 Vbeta primers together with 13 Jbeta primers. TCRdb's copy holds only in-frame clones and misses some; the assay was immunoSEQ multiplex PCR. In the table there are about 100,000 clones, around 73% of which are singletons. Sample: PBMCs. The receptors were gathered from a middle-aged man in good health and CMV-seronegative.

The J gene is TRBJ2-2, the V gene TRBV5-1, with 8 bases aligning to TRBD1. The CDR3 length is 16 residues. The trim removed 3 bases at V and 2 bases at J, leaving 6 bases unmatched. The germline V gene has CDR1 SGHRS and CDR2 YFSETQ. CDR3 sequence reads: CASSSQGAVNTGELFF. The CDR3 coding sequence is TGCGCCAGCAGCTCGCAGGGGGCGGTTAACACCGGGGAGCTGTTTTTT.

The chain links TRBV5-1 to TRBJ2-5, with 14 bases matching TRBD2. There are 16 residues in the CDR3. CDR1 is SGHRS, CDR2 YFSETQ, per germline. J gave up 6 bases and V 4 bases, and 8 bases lay outside the gene matches. The CDR3 DNA is TGCGCCAGCAGCCAAGGACTAGCGGGAGGAGGAAAGACCCAGTACTTC. Translating gives CASSQGLAGGGKTQYF. Full variable domain (outside the CDR3, taken from reference TRBV5-1 and TRBJ2-5): KAGVTQTPRYLIKTRGQQVTLSCSPISGHRSVSWYQQTPGQGLQFLFEYFSETQRNKGNFPGRFSGRQFSNSRSEMNVSTLELGDSALYLCASSQGLAGGGKTQYFGPGTRLLVL.

This clone appeared a single time. This chain connects TRBV6-1 to TRBJ2-1; 10 bases fit TRBD1. The V gene's germline CDR1 is MNHNS and CDR2 SASEGT. This CDR3 contains 16 residues. V trimming: 2 bases; J trimming: 7 bases; junction bases outside the gene matches: 8. The CDR3 DNA reads TGTGCCAGCAGTGAAATATGGGACAGGGGAAGGAATGAGCAGTTCTTC. This sequence encodes CASSEIWDRGRNEQFF.

The V call is TRBV2, the J call TRBJ2-5; a possible D gene is TRBD2 (6 bases). This CDR3 has 14 amino acids. V was cut by 8 bases and J by 1 base, with 14 bases left in between. Germline V gives CDR1 SNHLY, CDR2 FYNNEI. CDR3 bases: TGTGCCAGCGATCGCACCGGGGGCCAAGAGACCCAGTACTTC. Translated: CASDRTGGQETQYF.

The V call is TRBV5-4, the J call TRBJ1-2; perhaps TRBD1 as D (5 bases). The length of the CDR3 is 15 residues. V lost 0 bases and J 3 bases, leaving 12 bases between the germline ends. From germline, CDR1 is SGHNT and CDR2 YYREEE (reference sequence). The CDR3 is CASSLVGAADYGYTF. The DNA for the CDR3 is TGTGCCAGCAGCTTGGTAGGGGCCGCTGACTATGGCTACACCTTC.

This chain uses TRBV29-1 with TRBJ2-3; D not certain. Trimming took 4 bases from V and 0 from J, leaving 5 bases between them. From germline, CDR1 is SQVTM and CDR2 ANQGSEA. The CDR3 is made up of 12 amino acids. The CDR3 bases are TGCAGCGTTGTACTGAGCACAGATACGCAGTATTTT. It is translated as CSVVLSTDTQYF.

The J gene is TRBJ2-7, the V gene TRBV6-4, with 9 bases that match TRBD1. V lost 10 bases and J lost 4; bases outside the gene matches: 8. The CDR3 length is 13 residues. Germline CDR1 is MRHNA and CDR2 is SNTAGT. The CDR3 DNA follows: TGTGCCACCTCTCCGGGACAGGGTTACGAGCAGTACTTC. Its protein is CATSPGQGYEQYF.

This clone was seen at least ten times. The chain's CDR3 is CASSLGWGAAGDTQYF. In DNA form, the CDR3 reads TGTGCCAGCAGTTTGGGGTGGGGAGCAGCGGGAGATACGCAGTATTTT. The chain has TRBV28 and TRBJ2-3; tentatively, D is TRBD2 (6 bases). The V and J ends lost 3 bases and 5 bases respectively, with 18 bases between them. Germline V lookup: CDR1 MDHEN, CDR2 SYDVKM. The CDR3 totals 16 residues.

The rearrangement uses TRBV27 and TRBJ1-1; a weak D match, TRBD1 (5 bases). V was shortened by 0 bases and J by 6 bases, with 8 bases between the two germline ends. Germline V gene lookup returns CDR1 MNHEY and CDR2 SMNVEV (reference sequence). The CDR3 totals 13 residues. CDR3 in amino acids: CASSLSGGAEAFF. CDR3 DNA sequence: TGTGCCAGCAGTTTATCGGGAGGGGCTGAAGCTTTCTTT.

The chain combines TRBV10-3 with TRBJ1-2; D may be TRBD1 (6 bases). This CDR3 is 14 amino acids long. The V gene lost 6 bases and the J gene lost 4 bases, with 15 bases spanning the gap. Germline V gene data show CDR1 as ENHRY and CDR2 as SYGVKD. The CDR3 sequence: CAIRLTGSGYGYTF. The CDR3 nucleotides read TGTGCCATCAGACTGACAGGCTCTGGCTATGGCTACACCTTC.

V is TRBV29-1 and J is TRBJ2-3, with 7 nucleotides matching TRBD2. CDR3 length: 13 amino acids. Germline CDR1 is SQVTM and CDR2 is ANQGSEA. The junction had 5 bases not matched to a gene; V was cut back by 3 bases and J by 5 bases. CDR3 sequence reads: CSVEAGGIDTQYF. DNA of the CDR3: TGCAGCGTTGAGGCCGGGGGGATAGATACGCAGTATTTT.

The rearrangement links TRBV6-1 to TRBJ1-5, with no clear D. The CDR3 runs 13 residues. Trimming took off 7 bases at V and 0 bases at J, with 7 bases between the two ends. Germline CDR1 is MNHNS and CDR2 is SASEGT. The DNA for the CDR3 is TGTGCCAGCAACACGTATAGCAATCAGCCCCAGCATTTT. Translation: CASNTYSNQPQHF.

This clone was recorded only once. The chain is built from TRBV4-1 and TRBJ2-1, with D perhaps TRBD2 (6 bases). The CDR3 is 17 amino acids. V was shortened by 7 bases and J by 4 bases, with 23 bases between the two germline ends. Germline values: CDR1 MGHRA, CDR2 YSYEKL. This chain's CDR3 is CASTESAVAGPYNEQFF. In DNA, the CDR3 is TGCGCCAGCACCGAAAGCGCAGTGGCGGGGCCTTACAATGAGCAGTTCTTC.

This rearrangement joins TRBV10-3 to TRBJ1-1, with 8 bases identical to TRBD1. The length of the CDR3 is 11 residues. Germline V gene sequence: CDR1 ENHRY, CDR2 SYGVKD. With V trimmed by 2 bases and J by 10 bases, 0 bases remained unmatched. The CDR3 here is CAISEDRGAFF. The DNA for the CDR3 is TGTGCCATCAGTGAGGACAGGGGAGCTTTCTTT.

This clone is a singleton in its sample. The chain is built from TRBV5-1 and TRBJ1-4, with TRBD1 identical over 7 bases. The CDR3 extends over 16 amino acids. Germline V gene data show CDR1 as SGHRS and CDR2 as YFSETQ. Germline trimming cut 1 base from V and 0 bases from J; bases unmatched to any gene: 3. The CDR3 sequence: CASSLNRGSTNEKLFF. The CDR3 bases are TGCGCCAGCAGCTTGAACAGGGGTTCAACTAATGAAAAACTGTTTTTT.

This chain links TRBV6-1 with TRBJ1-6; D call uncertain. Germline CDR1 is MNHNS and CDR2 is SASEGT. The V end lost 2 bases, the J end lost 8 bases, and 4 bases lay between the germline ends. This CDR3 has 12 amino acids. CDR3 region: CASSESYSPLHF. In nucleotides, the CDR3 is TGTGCCAGCAGTGAATCTTATTCACCCCTCCACTTT.

This rearrangement joins TRBV5-5 to TRBJ2-3; TRBD1 aligns across 7 bases. The length of the CDR3 is 16 residues. Germline values: CDR1 SGHKS, CDR2 YYEKEE (reference sequence). J was trimmed by 4 bases and V by 3 bases; bases with no gene match: 11. The chain's CDR3 is CASSYLTGLNPDTQYF. The CDR3 DNA reads TGTGCCAGCAGCTACTTGACAGGGTTAAACCCAGATACGCAGTATTTT.

V is TRBV5-4 and J is TRBJ2-3; 9 nucleotides line up with TRBD2. Germline V gives CDR1 SGHNT, CDR2 YYREEE (reference sequence). The ends lost 5 bases at V and 10 bases at J; junction bases unmatched: 17. There are 16 residues in the CDR3. The CDR3 DNA is TGTGCCAGCAGTCCGACCCCAGGGACTAGCCCTTCCTCGCAGTATTTT. This encodes CASSPTPGTSPSSQYF.

The chain links TRBV11-3 to TRBJ2-1; D perhaps matches TRBD1 (6 bases). Trimming took off 0 bases at V and 1 base at J, with 7 bases between the two ends. The CDR3 consists of 15 residues. In germline, CDR1 is SGHNT, CDR2 YENEEA. As DNA, the CDR3 is TGTGCCAGCAGCTTAGACAGGGGATCCTACAATGAGCAGTTCTTC. Protein product: CASSLDRGSYNEQFF.

This sequence joins TRBV5-1 and TRBJ1-1; 8 nucleotides line up with TRBD1. The CDR3 is made up of 14 amino acids. The V gene's germline CDR1 is SGHRS and CDR2 YFSETQ. Unmatched junction bases numbered 3, after V lost 4 bases and J lost 1 base. The CDR3 loop is CASSPGTGNTEAFF. Written as DNA, the CDR3 is TGCGCCAGCAGCCCGGGGACAGGGAACACTGAAGCTTTCTTT.

The V gene is TRBV2, the J gene TRBJ1-6; TRBD1 matches at 8 bases. The trim removed 7 bases at V and 8 bases at J, leaving 7 bases unmatched. The CDR3 runs 14 residues. The germline V gene encodes CDR1 SNHLY and CDR2 FYNNEI. The CDR3 is CASNGQGSHSPLHF. The CDR3 coding sequence is TGTGCCAGCAACGGACAGGGTTCACATTCACCCCTCCACTTT.

Worth noting for this clone: Other nucleotide sequences from this sample produce the same CDR3. The CDR3 is CSASTGVKAFF. The CDR3 nucleotides read TGCAGTGCTTCGACAGGGGTAAAAGCTTTCTTT. This rearrangement joins TRBV20-1 to TRBJ1-1; 8 positions match TRBD1. The V gene end was trimmed by 5 bases and the J gene end by 9 bases; junction bases not matched to a gene: 5. The CDR3 is made up of 11 amino acids. Germline V gene data show CDR1 as DFQATT and CDR2 as SNEGSKA (reference sequence).

CDR3 in amino acids: CSVEPTGRGEQYF. The DNA of the CDR3 is TGCAGCGTTGAACCCACAGGGAGGGGCGAGCAGTACTTC. V is TRBV29-1 and J is TRBJ2-7; D might be TRBD2 (7 bases). Germline V CDR1 and CDR2: SQVTM, ANQGSEA. This CDR3 spans 13 amino acids. The V end was cut by 2 bases, the J end by 6 bases, with 14 bases between.

The gene calls are TRBV28 and TRBJ1-2; tentative D call: TRBD1 (6 bases). CDR3 length: 14 residues. V was trimmed by 10 bases and J by 1 base, leaving 16 bases between them. CDR1 MDHEN and CDR2 SYDVKM come from the germline V gene. CDR3 nucleotide sequence: TGTGCCACCCTGAGGGGGTCCTATAACTATGGCTACACCTTC. As protein: CATLRGSYNYGYTF.

The rearrangement joins TRBV7-2 to TRBJ2-3, with D perhaps matching TRBD2 (5 bases). CDR3 length: 17 amino acids. Germline CDR1 is SGHTA and CDR2 is FQGNSA. V was trimmed by 1 base and J by 2 bases, leaving 16 bases between them. CDR3: CASSLVGAAVPTDTQYF. The CDR3 DNA reads TGTGCCAGCAGCTTAGTCGGAGCAGCGGTCCCCACAGATACGCAGTATTTT.

The genes are TRBV30 and TRBJ1-6, with D perhaps TRBD1 (6 bases). The germline V and J ends were trimmed by 0 bases and 7 bases, with 10 bases remaining between them. In germline, CDR1 is GTSNPN, CDR2 SVGIG (reference sequence). There are 14 residues in the CDR3. The CDR3 bases are TGTGCCTGGAGTGTTGGACAGCACAATTCACCCCTCCACTTT. Its protein is CAWSVGQHNSPLHF.

The chain has TRBV30 and TRBJ2-3; TRBD1 might be the D (5 bases). Germline V gives CDR1 GTSNPN, CDR2 SVGIG (reference sequence). This CDR3 contains 15 residues. Trimming stripped 5 bases from V and 2 bases from J, with 17 bases between. The CDR3 spells CAWGKGHSATDTQYF. CDR3 DNA sequence: TGTGCCTGGGGGAAAGGACACTCTGCCACAGATACGCAGTATTTT.

This clone has a single count. The V gene is TRBV2, the J gene TRBJ1-6, with a weak D call TRBD1 (6 bases). V lost 5 bases and J lost 6, with 17 bases in between. This CDR3 has 16 amino acids. The germline V gene encodes CDR1 SNHLY and CDR2 FYNNEI. CDR3 sequence (DNA): TGTGCCAGCAGTCAACGGGCAGGGGAAAGTAATTCACCCCTCCACTTT. This translates into CASSQRAGESNSPLHF.

The V and J genes are TRBV6-6 and TRBJ1-6; 7 bases align to TRBD1. Germline V gene data show CDR1 as MNHNY and CDR2 as SVGAGI (reference sequence). This CDR3 has 16 residues. J was trimmed by 3 bases and V by 6 bases; bases with no gene match: 8. CDR3 region: CASSYTGADYNSPLHF. Written as DNA, the CDR3 is TGTGCCAGCAGCTATACAGGGGCTGACTATAATTCACCCCTCCACTTT.

The chain links TRBV5-6 to TRBJ1-1; D unclear. This CDR3 contains 14 residues. The V end lost 1 base, the J end lost 0 bases, and 7 bases lay between the germline ends. CDR1 is SGHDT, CDR2 YYEEEE, per germline. The CDR3 loop is CASSLLRLNTEAFF. CDR3 nucleotide sequence: TGTGCCAGCAGCTTGTTGCGTCTGAACACTGAAGCTTTCTTT.

V and J are TRBV7-9 and TRBJ2-2; 8 bases align to TRBD2. The germline CDR1 and CDR2 sequences are SEHNR and FQNEAQ (reference sequence). V lost 11 bases, J lost 5 bases, and 7 bases stayed unmatched. This CDR3 is 13 amino acids long. CDR3 sequence (DNA): TGTGCCGCCGGGGGGGTGCGAACCGGGGAGCTGTTTTTT. It is translated as CAAGGVRTGELFF.

V gene TRBV7-2 combines with J gene TRBJ2-7; D is unclear. This CDR3 region has 12 residues. Deletions cut 1 base from V and 4 bases from J, with 5 bases between. Germline loops: CDR1 SGHTA, CDR2 FQGNSA. CDR3 amino acids: CASSLGEYEQYF. The CDR3 DNA reads as TGTGCCAGCAGCTTAGGAGAATACGAGCAGTACTTC. Filled out from reference TRBV7-2 and TRBJ2-7, the complete variable domain reads GAGVSQSPSNKVTEKGKDVELRCDPISGHTALYWYRQSLGQGLEFLIYFQGNSAPDKSGLPSDRFSAERTGGSVSTLTIQRTQQEDSAVYLCASSLGEYEQYFGPGTRLTVT.